The text below deals with one T cell receptor (beta chain). This specimen comes from a study of ipilimumab plus nivolumab after autologous stem cell transplantation. Using immunoSEQ multiplex PCR, the repertoire was profiled, and TCRdb retains in-frame clones only, with some absent. The sample includes more than 9,000 clones, roughly 73% seen only once; the top ten take roughly a sixth. Trimming pared 5 bases from V and 0 bases from J, leaving 12 bases between. This CDR3 region has 15 residues. Per germline, CDR1 SGHTA and CDR2 FQGTGA. The receptor was derived from a female donor with multiple myeloma. The material was PBMCs, obtained in a trial of ipilimumab plus nivolumab as post-transplant consolidation. This chain links TRBV7-3 with TRBJ2-3; D ambiguous. The CDR3 here is CASSPVQGSTDTQYF. In DNA form, the CDR3 reads TGTGCCAGCAGCCCCGTACAAGGCAGCACAGATACGCAGTATTTT.